Presented here are 2 T cell receptor beta chains from one specimen sequenced in a study of PD-L1 blockade in urothelial cancer. Here immunoSEQ multiplex PCR was the method, and the copy in TCRdb shows in-frame clones only, minus some. The data contain tens of thousands of clones, roughly 89% of them singletons. Indicated time point: pretreatment peripheral blood. The specimen was PBMCs, collected around atezolizumab (anti-PD-L1) treatment. These receptors all stem from a woman aged 60-70 years with urothelial cancer.

J is TRBJ2-7 and V is TRBV7-9; 10 nucleotides match TRBD2. V lost 3 bases and J lost 3; bases outside the gene matches: 17. The germline gives CDR1 SEHNR, CDR2 FQNEAQ (reference sequence). The CDR3 consists of 19 residues. The CDR3 DNA reads TGTGCCAGCAGCTTTGGCCTACCTAGCGGGAGAGGGCTGAGCTACGAGCAGTACTTC. Amino acids: CASSFGLPSGRGLSYEQYF.

This chain uses TRBV7-8 with TRBJ2-5; D gene uncertain. Trimming took 5 bases from V and 5 from J, leaving 6 bases between them. Germline V gives CDR1 SGHVS, CDR2 FQNEAQ. This CDR3 is built from 11 residues. CDR3 nucleotide sequence: TGTGCCAGCAGCCACGGGGAGACCCAGTACTTC. Protein product: CASSHGETQYF.